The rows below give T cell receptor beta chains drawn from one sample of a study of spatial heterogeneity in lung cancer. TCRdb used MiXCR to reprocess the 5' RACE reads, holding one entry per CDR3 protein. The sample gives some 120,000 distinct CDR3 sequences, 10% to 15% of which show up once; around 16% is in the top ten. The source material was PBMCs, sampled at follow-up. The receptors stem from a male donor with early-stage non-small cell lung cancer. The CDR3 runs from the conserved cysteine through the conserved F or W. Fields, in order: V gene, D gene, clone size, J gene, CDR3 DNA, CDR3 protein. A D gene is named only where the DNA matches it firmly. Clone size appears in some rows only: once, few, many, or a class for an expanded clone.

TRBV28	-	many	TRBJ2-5	TGTGCCAGCAGTCAGGGGTTAGAGACCCAGTACTTC	CASSQGLETQYF
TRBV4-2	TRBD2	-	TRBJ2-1	TGTGCCAGCAGCCGGCTAGCGGGGGGCCTCAATGAGCAGTTCTTC	CASSRLAGGLNEQFF
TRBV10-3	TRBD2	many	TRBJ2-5	TGTGCCACCCGGACTAGCGGGCAAGAGACCCAGTACTTC	CATRTSGQETQYF
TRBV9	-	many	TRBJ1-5	TGTGCCAGCAGCGTAGCGGCAGAGCCATATAGCAATCAGCCCCAGCATTTT	CASSVAAEPYSNQPQHF
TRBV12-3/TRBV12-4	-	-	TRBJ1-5	TGTGCCAGCAGTCCACAGGTGAGCAATCAGCCCCAGCATTTT	CASSPQVSNQPQHF
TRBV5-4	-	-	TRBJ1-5	TGTGCCAGCAGCTTGGGTGGGGGTAGCAATCAGCCCCAGCATTTT	CASSLGGGSNQPQHF
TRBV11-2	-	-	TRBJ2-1	TGTGCCAGCAGCTTCACTAGCATCCAGGGCAATGAGCAGTTCTTC	CASSFTSIQGNEQFF
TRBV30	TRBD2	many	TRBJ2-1	TGTGCCTGGAGTGGACAGGGGAGGATCGGAACTAGCGGGGGATTCTCCTACAATGAGCAGTTCTTC	CAWSGQGRIGTSGGFSYNEQFF
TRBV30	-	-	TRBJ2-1	TGTGCCTGGAGCGCGGACCGCAAAAATGAGCAGTTCTTC	CAWSADRKNEQFF
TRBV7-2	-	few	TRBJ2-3	TGTGCCAGCAGCTTAATAAAACCCACCACAGATACGCAGTATTTT	CASSLIKPTTDTQYF
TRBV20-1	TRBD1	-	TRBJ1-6	TGCAGTGCTAGAGACGCGGACAGGGAATCCTATAATTCACCCCTCCACTTT	CSARDADRESYNSPLHF
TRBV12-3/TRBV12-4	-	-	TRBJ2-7	TGTGCCAGCAGTCCCCTGACGAGCTCCTACGAGCAGTACTTC	CASSPLTSSYEQYF
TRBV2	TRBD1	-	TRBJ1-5	TGTGCCAGCAGTTTCCGGGACAGGAGCTTGCAGCCCCAGCATTTT	CASSFRDRSLQPQHF
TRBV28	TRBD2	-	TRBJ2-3	TGTGCCAGCAGCCCTAGCGGGGAGGCCGATACGCAGTATTTT	CASSPSGEADTQYF
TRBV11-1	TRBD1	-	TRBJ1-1	TGTGCCAGTAAGCTAACGCGGACAGGGGAGGCTGAAGCTTTCTTT	CASKLTRTGEAEAFF
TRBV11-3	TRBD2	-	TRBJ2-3	TGTGCCAGCAGCTTAGGCCTATGGCTAGCGGGGATAAACACAGATACGCAGTATTTT	CASSLGLWLAGINTDTQYF
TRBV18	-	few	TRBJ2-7	TGTGCCAGCTCACCACCGGGTAACTACGAGCAGTACTTC	CASSPPGNYEQYF
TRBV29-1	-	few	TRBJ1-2	TGCAGCGTGGTCGACAGGATTACATATGGCTACACCTTC	CSVVDRITYGYTF
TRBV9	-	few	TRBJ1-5	TGTGCCAGCAGCGTTCGGGCAGGGCCTGATCAGCCCCAGCATTTT	CASSVRAGPDQPQHF
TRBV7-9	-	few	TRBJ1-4	TGTGCCAGCACCATTATTACGGTAGCTGAAAAACTGTTTTTT	CASTIITVAEKLFF
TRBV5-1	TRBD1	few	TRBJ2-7	TGCGCCAGCAGCTTGGAGACAGGGGGGTACGAGCAGTACTTC	CASSLETGGYEQYF
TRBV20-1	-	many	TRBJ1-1	TGCAGTGCTAGAGATCCACGTGACCAGACTGAAGCTTTCTTT	CSARDPRDQTEAFF
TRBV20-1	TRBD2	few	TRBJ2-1	TGCAGTGCTAGAGAAGCGGGGGGCTACAATGAGCAGTTCTTC	CSAREAGGYNEQFF
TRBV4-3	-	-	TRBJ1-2	TGCGCCAGCAGCCAAGAGGTCGCCGGACACTTTGGGTATGGCTACACCTTC	CASSQEVAGHFGYGYTF
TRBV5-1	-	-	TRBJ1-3	TGCGCCAGCAGCTTGGCTTGGGGGGCAGGAAACACCATATATTTT	CASSLAWGAGNTIYF
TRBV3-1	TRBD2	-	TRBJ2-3	TGTGCCAGCAGCCACCAGGGACTAGCGGGGGTTCGAGATACGCAGTATTTT	CASSHQGLAGVRDTQYF
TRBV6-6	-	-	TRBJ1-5	TGTGCCAGCAGTTACGGGGACAGCAATCAGCCCCAGCATTTT	CASSYGDSNQPQHF
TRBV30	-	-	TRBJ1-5	TGTGCCTGGAGTGTACGAGGGCCAGGGCCCCAGCATTTT	CAWSVRGPGPQHF
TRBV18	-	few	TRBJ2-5	TGTGCCAGCTCACCAGGGACATGGCAGACCCAGTACTTC	CASSPGTWQTQYF
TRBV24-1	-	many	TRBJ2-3	TGTGCCACCAGTGGGGTCACAGATACGCAGTATTTT	CATSGVTDTQYF
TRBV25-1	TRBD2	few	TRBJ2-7	TGTGCCAGCAGTGAAGGTCCAGGGCTAGCGGGGTTCTACGAGCAGTACTTC	CASSEGPGLAGFYEQYF
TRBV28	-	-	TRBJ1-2	TGTGCCAGCAGTTCACACAGGGATGGCTACACCTTC	CASSSHRDGYTF
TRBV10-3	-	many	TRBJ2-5	TGTGCCATTGCCCCTGGGGTTGAGGAGACCCAGTACTTC	CAIAPGVEETQYF
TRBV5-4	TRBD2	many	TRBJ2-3	TGTGCCAGCAGCTTGGCGCGCGCGGGGGGAGATACGCAGTATTTT	CASSLARAGGDTQYF
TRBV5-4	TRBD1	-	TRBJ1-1	TGTGCCAGCAGCAAAGACAGGGTAGGGGTATTGAACACTGAAGCTTTCTTT	CASSKDRVGVLNTEAFF
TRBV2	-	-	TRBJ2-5	TGTGCCAGCACGCGGGCTCCGACCCAGTACTTC	CASTRAPTQYF
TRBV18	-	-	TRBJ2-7	TGTGCCAGCTCACCACCGACAGGACGGACCTACGAGCAGTACTTC	CASSPPTGRTYEQYF
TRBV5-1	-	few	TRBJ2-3	TGCGCCAGCAGCTTTAGTGGCAGGGGCACAGATACGCAGTATTTT	CASSFSGRGTDTQYF
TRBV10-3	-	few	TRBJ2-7	TGTGCCATCAGGGGGCCAGGGTCGTACGAGCAGTACTTC	CAIRGPGSYEQYF
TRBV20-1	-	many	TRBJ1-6	TGCAGTGTACGCCAGGGGTATGCTTCACCCCTCCACTTT	CSVRQGYASPLHF
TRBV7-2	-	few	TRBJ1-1	TGTGCCAGCAGCTTAGGTTGGGCTATGAACACTGAAGCTTTCTTT	CASSLGWAMNTEAFF
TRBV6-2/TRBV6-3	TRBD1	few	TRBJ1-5	TGTGCCAGCAGTTACTCGGACAGGGGAGGGAGGAATCAGCCCCAGCATTTT	CASSYSDRGGRNQPQHF
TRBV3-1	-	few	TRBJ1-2	TGTGCCAGCAGCCAAGAGGGGAGCGCCGCTGGCTACACCTTC	CASSQEGSAAGYTF
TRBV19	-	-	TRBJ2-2	TGTGCCAGTAGTATTAGGAGGCCAATGAACACCGGGGAGCTGTTTTTT	CASSIRRPMNTGELFF
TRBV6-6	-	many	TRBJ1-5	TGTGCCAGCAGCGGACTTGATGGCAGTTACGGGGATCAGCCCCAGCATTTT	CASSGLDGSYGDQPQHF
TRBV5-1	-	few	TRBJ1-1	TGCGCCAGCAGCTTAGATATTGGCCCGCCGTTCTTT	CASSLDIGPPFF
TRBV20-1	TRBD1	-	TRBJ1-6	TGCAGTGCTAGGGGGGACAGCCTTTCACCCCTCCACTTT	CSARGDSLSPLHF